The 26 T cell receptor beta chains presented below share a single source sample, sequenced in a study of monozygotic twins with cystic fibrosis. Sequencing used immunoSEQ multiplex PCR; TCRdb keeps in-frame clones, though not all of them. Counted here are approximately 33,000 clones, under 90% occurring once; the ten biggest clones make up about 1.8%. Input material: blood. The receptors stem from a girl aged 2-10 years with cystic fibrosis.

The chain joins TRBV5-1 to TRBJ1-1; D is undetermined. V lost 1 base to trimming and J lost 0 bases, with 7 bases between them. This CDR3 is built from 14 residues. CDR1 is SGHRS, CDR2 YFSETQ, per germline. Here the CDR3 DNA reads TGCGCCAGCAGCTTGAGTCTTTTGAACACTGAAGCTTTCTTT. This gives the protein CASSLSLLNTEAFF. Looking up the rest from reference TRBV5-1 and TRBJ1-1 gives the full variable domain: KAGVTQTPRYLIKTRGQQVTLSCSPISGHRSVSWYQQTPGQGLQFLFEYFSETQRNKGNFPGRFSGRQFSNSRSEMNVSTLELGDSALYLCASSLSLLNTEAFFGQGTRLTVV.

The chain has TRBV18 and TRBJ2-5; no clear D. V was cut by 6 bases and J by 5 bases, with 13 bases left in between. The CDR3 has 13 residues. Germline V gives CDR1 KGHSH, CDR2 LQKENI. The CDR3 here is CASSTTVSETQYF. The DNA for the CDR3 is TGTGCCAGCTCCACAACGGTGAGCGAGACCCAGTACTTC.

V usage is TRBV5-1 and J usage is TRBJ1-5; TRBD1 is a possible D gene (6 bases). The CDR3 spans 13 residues. CDR1 is SGHRS, CDR2 YFSETQ, per germline. V was clipped by 5 bases and J by 3 bases, with 9 bases between them. The CDR3 nucleotides are TGCGCCAGCAGGTCAGGGGACAATCAGCCCCAGCATTTT. It codes for CASRSGDNQPQHF. The full variable domain, completed using reference TRBV5-1 and TRBJ1-5, is KAGVTQTPRYLIKTRGQQVTLSCSPISGHRSVSWYQQTPGQGLQFLFEYFSETQRNKGNFPGRFSGRQFSNSRSEMNVSTLELGDSALYLCASRSGDNQPQHFGDGTRLSIL.

This chain joins TRBV4-2 and TRBJ1-6; D remains ambiguous. Trimming cost V 4 bases and J 14 bases, with 18 bases left between them. The CDR3 contains 14 residues. Germline CDR1 reads LGHNA; CDR2 reads YNFKEQ. CDR3 region: CASSRALAGATLHF. The CDR3 nucleotides are TGTGCCAGCAGCCGGGCCCTCGCCGGAGCCACCCTCCACTTT.

The chain couples TRBV14 to TRBJ1-1, with D unclear. Per the germline V gene, CDR1 is SGHDN and CDR2 is FVKESK. The CDR3 sequence is 14 residues long. V lost 1 base to trimming and J lost 1 base, with 7 bases between them. The CDR3 loop is CASSQVFPNTEAFF. CDR3 bases: TGTGCCAGCAGCCAAGTCTTCCCGAACACTGAAGCTTTCTTT.

This clone was picked up a small number of times. The DNA of the CDR3 is TGTGCCAGCAGCCAAGATGGACAAGTCAATCAGCCCCAGCATTTT. It is translated as CASSQDGQVNQPQHF. The chain recombines TRBV4-2 with TRBJ1-5; TRBD1 is a possible D gene (5 bases). The CDR3 totals 15 residues. Trimming removed 0 bases from V and 3 bases from J, with 9 bases in between. Germline CDR1 reads LGHNA; CDR2 reads YNFKEQ.

The chain employs TRBV4-1 and TRBJ2-2, with D perhaps TRBD2 (6 bases). V dropped 3 bases and J dropped 4 bases, with 12 bases sitting between them. Germline V gene data show CDR1 as MGHRA and CDR2 as YSYEKL. CDR3 length equals 15 residues. CDR3 amino acids: CASSHAGIGTGELFF. Written as DNA, the CDR3 is TGCGCCAGCAGCCACGCGGGGATCGGCACCGGGGAGCTGTTTTTT.

V is TRBV7-9 and J is TRBJ2-2; no clear D gene. V lost 0 bases and J 0 bases, leaving 8 bases between the germline ends. This CDR3 region has 16 residues. Germline lookup yields CDR1 SEHNR and CDR2 FQNEAQ (reference sequence). CDR3 sequence reads: CASSLAAHSNTGELFF. The CDR3 DNA reads as TGTGCCAGCAGCTTAGCCGCGCACTCGAACACCGGGGAGCTGTTTTTT.

The genes are TRBV5-1 and TRBJ2-3; D remains ambiguous. The V and J ends lost 0 bases and 4 bases respectively, with 9 bases between them. This CDR3 has 14 residues. From germline, CDR1 is SGHRS and CDR2 YFSETQ. In DNA form, the CDR3 reads TGCGCCAGCAGCTTGGAGGGTCCGCCAGATACGCAGTATTTT. It specifies CASSLEGPPDTQYF.

V gene TRBV7-2 combines with J gene TRBJ1-2, with D perhaps TRBD1 (5 bases). V was pared by 5 bases and J by 7 bases, with 17 bases between. Germline values: CDR1 SGHTA, CDR2 FQGNSA. CDR3 length: 14 amino acids. The CDR3 coding sequence is TGTGCCAGCAGCCCCCGACCGGGAGGGGTTGGCTACACCTTC. It specifies CASSPRPGGVGYTF.

The DNA for the CDR3 is TGTGCCAGCAGCCTTCGGGCTGGATACAATGAGCAGTTCTTC. Amino acids: CASSLRAGYNEQFF. The genes are TRBV11-2 and TRBJ2-1; the D is unclear. V gave up 5 bases and J gave up 4 bases, with 12 bases separating them. CDR3 length: 14 amino acids. CDR1 is SGHAT and CDR2 is FQNNGV in the germline V gene. The variable domain in full, with the rest retrieved from reference TRBV11-2 and TRBJ2-1, is EAGVAQSPRYKIIEKRQSVAFWCNPISGHATLYWYQQILGQGPKLLIQFQNNGVVDDSQLPKDRFSAERLKGVDSTLKIQPAKLEDSAVYLCASSLRAGYNEQFFGPGTRLTVL.

The rearrangement links TRBV7-9 to TRBJ2-7; 10 nucleotides line up with TRBD1. The CDR3 totals 17 residues. CDR1 and CDR2 from the germline V gene are SEHNR and FQNEAQ (reference sequence). Losses at the gene ends were 0 bases for V and 2 bases for J; bases not matched to a gene: 7. The CDR3 sequence is CASSLAPGQGYAYEQYF. CDR3 sequence (DNA): TGTGCCAGCAGCTTAGCGCCGGGACAGGGGTATGCCTACGAGCAGTACTTC.

The rearrangement joins TRBV27 to TRBJ2-7; 14 bases fit TRBD2. This CDR3 spans 14 amino acids. In germline, CDR1 is MNHEY, CDR2 SMNVEV (reference sequence). V was pared by 6 bases and J by 10 bases, with 8 bases of the junction left unmatched. The CDR3 region is CASSLGTSGGPQYF. The DNA of the CDR3 is TGTGCCAGCAGCCTCGGGACTAGCGGGGGTCCACAGTACTTC.

The rearrangement uses TRBV7-3 and TRBJ2-5, with D possibly called TRBD1 or TRBD2 (5 bases each). V lost 4 bases, J lost 7 bases, and 13 bases lay in between. The CDR3 is 13 residues long. The V gene's germline CDR1 is SGHTA and CDR2 FQGTGA. The CDR3: CASSSLVGGTQYF. CDR3 sequence (DNA): TGTGCCAGCAGCTCCCTAGTTGGGGGGACCCAGTACTTC.

This chain joins TRBV30 and TRBJ2-2; 16 bases are shared with TRBD2. Germline-derived CDR1 and CDR2 are GTSNPN and SVGIG (reference sequence). The CDR3 contains 18 residues. V was pared by 0 bases and J by 10 bases, with 11 bases of the junction left unmatched. In DNA form, the CDR3 reads TGTGCCTGGAGTGTACGCTCCCCGGGACTAGCGGGGGGGGTGGAGCTGTTTTTT. As protein: CAWSVRSPGLAGGVELFF.

DNA for the CDR3: TGCAGCGTTGAAATACTACGGACCAGCGGGGATACGCAGTATTTT. It yields the protein CSVEILRTSGDTQYF. The rearrangement uses TRBV29-1 and TRBJ2-3; TRBD2 might be the D (6 bases). This CDR3 is built from 15 residues. Germline CDR1 is SQVTM and CDR2 is ANQGSEA. The ends were cut back, 2 bases at V and 6 bases at J, with 18 bases in the middle.

The V and J genes are TRBV4-2 and TRBJ2-1, with 11 bases identical to TRBD2. The germline CDR1 and CDR2 sequences are LGHNA and YNFKEQ. V dropped 1 base and J dropped 7; count of bases not matched to a gene: 9. The CDR3 runs to 17 residues. The CDR3 spells CASSQASGTSGRNEQFF. CDR3 DNA: TGTGCCAGCAGCCAAGCTTCCGGGACTAGCGGAAGGAATGAGCAGTTCTTC.

This clone was seen only a few times. The genes are TRBV7-9 and TRBJ1-2; a weak D match, TRBD1 (5 bases). V lost 7 bases, J lost 3 bases, and 15 bases lay in between. The germline gives CDR1 SEHNR, CDR2 FQNEAQ (reference sequence). This CDR3 is 14 amino acids long. For the CDR3, the DNA is TGTGCCAGCAAGACCGGGCGGGGGGACTATGGCTACACCTTC. The encoded protein is CASKTGRGDYGYTF.

J is TRBJ2-7 and V is TRBV13; 10 nucleotides match TRBD1. The V segment lost 5 bases and the J segment 3 bases; nucleotides outside the gene matches: 7. Germline assignment: CDR1 PRHDT and CDR2 FYEKMQ (reference sequence). This CDR3 is built from 15 residues. The CDR3 DNA reads TGTGCCAGCAGCGATCGGGACAGGGGAATCTACGAGCAGTACTTC. It encodes CASSDRDRGIYEQYF.

This chain uses TRBV6-5 with TRBJ1-1, with unresolved D. Germline loops: CDR1 MNHEY, CDR2 SVGAGI. The CDR3 extends over 16 amino acids. Trimming removed 2 bases at V and 4 bases at J, with 17 bases between. In nucleotides, the CDR3 is TGTGCCAGCAGTTACGCCCTCATGGCCCTCTCCACTGAAGCTTTCTTT. This translates into CASSYALMALSTEAFF.

V is TRBV4-1 and J is TRBJ2-5; the D gene is possibly TRBD1 (5 bases). Germline V gene lookup returns CDR1 MGHRA and CDR2 YSYEKL. V was trimmed by 3 bases and J by 3 bases, leaving 8 bases between them. The CDR3 totals 13 residues. CDR3 sequence reads: CASSHDREETQYF. CDR3 coding DNA: TGCGCCAGCAGCCACGACAGAGAAGAGACCCAGTACTTC.

The chain uses TRBV7-3 and TRBJ2-3, with no clear D. The CDR3 loop spans 15 amino acids. Germline V gives CDR1 SGHTA, CDR2 FQGTGA. Trimming removed 2 bases from V and 0 bases from J, with 9 bases in between. CDR3 sequence (DNA): TGTGCCAGCAGCTTACAGCCAGCTAGCACAGATACGCAGTATTTT. Protein: CASSLQPASTDTQYF.

The CDR3 DNA is TGCGCCAGCAGCCAAGTGGACGGCAGGGACGAAAAACTGTTTTTT. This encodes CASSQVDGRDEKLFF. The chain links TRBV4-1 to TRBJ1-4; D may be TRBD1 (5 bases). V was pared by 1 base and J by 8 bases, with 14 bases between. The CDR3 runs 15 residues. In germline, CDR1 is MGHRA, CDR2 YSYEKL.

The chain recombines TRBV9 with TRBJ2-2, with 8 bases lining up with TRBD1. Germline CDR1 and CDR2: SGDLS and YYNGEE. The CDR3 length is 15 residues. J was trimmed by 5 bases and V by 8 bases; bases with no gene match: 11. The CDR3 DNA follows: TGTGCCAGTGAAGGGCCGGGACAGGCAACCGGGGAGCTGTTTTTT. Encoded protein: CASEGPGQATGELFF.

This chain uses TRBV19 with TRBJ1-1, with D possibly being TRBD1 (5 bases). Trimming took off 1 base at V and 6 bases at J, with 9 bases between the two ends. Germline V gene data show CDR1 as LNHDA and CDR2 as SQIVND (reference sequence). CDR3 length equals 13 residues. DNA for the CDR3: TGTGCCAGTAGTATAGGTAGGGGTCCTGAAGCTTTCTTT. Protein product: CASSIGRGPEAFF.

The J gene is TRBJ1-2, the V gene TRBV27, with a possible D match to TRBD1 (5 bases). The V and J ends lost 5 bases and 4 bases respectively, with 11 bases between them. This CDR3 region has 13 residues. The germline CDR1 and CDR2 sequences are MNHEY and SMNVEV (reference sequence). The DNA of the CDR3 is TGTGCCAGCAGTCCGGCAACAGGCTATGGCTACACCTTC. Its translation is CASSPATGYGYTF.